This TCR beta chain was sequenced during a study of blood T cell repertoires in COVID-19. In germline, CDR1 is LNHDA, CDR2 SQIVND (reference sequence). V lost 3 bases to trimming and J lost 3 bases; unmatched junction nucleotides: 4. CDR3 size: 15 residues. Clones were read by immunoSEQ multiplex PCR, and TCRdb kept only the in-frame ones, dropping some. The table records 250,000 to 300,000 clones, approximately 90% of them present only once. Sequencing was performed on peripheral blood. The receptor was derived from a woman between 40 and 55 years old with acute or convalescent COVID-19. The chain recombines TRBV19 with TRBJ2-3; TRBD1 agrees at 9 bases. The CDR3 is CASSIRDRVTDTQYF. The CDR3 coding sequence is TGTGCCAGTAGTATCCGGGACAGGGTAACAGATACGCAGTATTTT.